This T cell receptor beta chain was retrieved from a study of T cells in Graves' hyperthyroidism and ophthalmopathy. The V gene lost 5 bases and the J gene lost 2 bases, with 12 bases spanning the gap. Germline-derived CDR1 and CDR2 are SQVTM and ANQGSEA. The CDR3 consists of 14 residues. Study conclusions and caveats: The model foresaw ophthalmopathy a median about 6.1 months prior to onset. Most clonotypes expanded in the thyroid (above 0.001) were also present in blood.

There were TCR beta CDR3 regions amplified from RNA transcripts. When the TCR CDR3 underwent first-round RT-PCR, the HTBI primer set was used. MiXCR was run by TCRdb on the multiplex PCR reads, yielding one entry per CDR3 protein. The sample has about 570,000 distinct CDR3 sequences; about 45% are singletons. This clonotype came up a few times. Its target is unknown. The sequenced material came from peripheral blood or thyroid tissue (not recorded which). This sequence originates from an adult woman with Graves' disease, either hyperthyroidism or ophthalmopathy (not recorded which). V usage is TRBV29-1 and J usage is TRBJ2-2; the D gene is possibly TRBD2 (5 bases). DNA of the CDR3: TGCAGCGTTATCAGCGGAGTAAACACCGGGGAGCTGTTTTTT. Amino acids: CSVISGVNTGELFF.